One and the same sample provided the 17 T cell receptor beta chains below, sequenced in a study of blood T cell repertoires in COVID-19 (dated by TCRdb to 2020 to 2022). The library was generated by the immunoSEQ multiplex PCR assay. Here the immuneACCESS table is served through TCRdb, limited to in-frame sequences with V and J called. Missing clones are a known gap in these copies; in checked studies unresolved V genes cover under half, and the rest lacks a known reason. In all, the sample holds about 200,000 clones, and 80% to 90% of those were seen once. Jointly, the top ten make up 4.5% to 5% of the sample. The sample consisted of PBMCs or T cells enriched from blood (not recorded which). These receptors came from a woman aged 50 to 60 who had been exposed to COVID-19.

This chain uses TRBV13 with TRBJ2-5; 7 bases agree with TRBD2. Germline lookup yields CDR1 PRHDT and CDR2 FYEKMQ (reference sequence). The V segment lost 4 bases and the J segment 7 bases; nucleotides outside the gene matches: 6. The CDR3 consists of 13 residues. CDR3 sequence: CASSSPQRGTQYF. The CDR3 bases are TGTGCCAGCAGCTCGCCACAGCGGGGGACCCAGTACTTC.

The chain uses TRBV29-1 and TRBJ2-3; TRBD1 agrees at 8 bases. The CDR3 is 12 amino acids. Germline lookup yields CDR1 SQVTM and CDR2 ANQGSEA. V trimming: 8 bases; J trimming: 4 bases; junction bases outside the gene matches: 5. DNA for the CDR3: TGCAGCTTAACGACAGGGGCAGATACGCAGTATTTT. This translates into CSLTTGADTQYF.

V usage is TRBV5-1 and J usage is TRBJ1-1; the D gene is possibly TRBD1 (6 bases). The CDR3 totals 16 residues. Germline lookup yields CDR1 SGHRS and CDR2 YFSETQ. V was trimmed by 2 bases and J by 5 bases, leaving 19 bases between them. CDR3 protein: CASSLPSTGSRTEAFF. Here the CDR3 DNA reads TGCGCCAGCAGCTTACCTTCGACAGGATCAAGGACTGAAGCTTTCTTT. Filled out from reference TRBV5-1 and TRBJ1-1, the complete variable domain reads KAGVTQTPRYLIKTRGQQVTLSCSPISGHRSVSWYQQTPGQGLQFLFEYFSETQRNKGNFPGRFSGRQFSNSRSEMNVSTLELGDSALYLCASSLPSTGSRTEAFFGQGTRLTVV.

The chain combines TRBV27 with TRBJ1-2; weak D call: TRBD1 (6 bases). V lost 2 bases, J lost 4 bases, and 14 bases lay in between. This CDR3 region has 15 residues. CDR1 is MNHEY and CDR2 is SMNVEV in the germline V gene (reference sequence). CDR3 nucleotides: TGTGCCAGCAGTTTAGCCCGGGACACAACCTATGGCTACACCTTC. Protein: CASSLARDTTYGYTF.

This clone was picked up one time. The chain has TRBV5-6 and TRBJ2-7, with a tentative D call TRBD1 (5 bases). CDR1 and CDR2 (germline): SGHDT, YYEEEE. The CDR3 extends over 14 amino acids. V was pared by 0 bases and J by 1 base, with 8 bases between. Here the CDR3 DNA reads TGTGCCAGCAGCTTGGAAGGGGAATCCTACGAGCAGTACTTC. Translation gives CASSLEGESYEQYF.

J is TRBJ1-3 and V is TRBV15; D is unclear. From germline, CDR1 is LNHNV and CDR2 YYDKDF (reference sequence). The CDR3 sequence is 15 residues long. The V end was cut by 3 bases, the J end by 4 bases, with 13 bases between. CDR3 protein: CATSRYGGSGNTIYF. CDR3 nucleotides: TGTGCCACCAGCAGGTACGGAGGTTCCGGAAACACCATATATTTT.

The V gene is TRBV7-8, the J gene TRBJ1-2; 7 nucleotides align to TRBD1. V dropped 5 bases and J dropped 8; count of bases not matched to a gene: 5. The CDR3 covers 12 residues. Per germline, CDR1 SGHVS and CDR2 FQNEAQ. The CDR3 DNA follows: TGTGCCAGCAGCCCTCAGGGGGAAGGCTACACCTTC. It translates to CASSPQGEGYTF.

The chain carries TRBV6-5 and TRBJ2-7; TRBD2 matches at 8 bases. Germline lookup yields CDR1 MNHEY and CDR2 SVGAGI. The CDR3 spans 16 residues. V was pared by 4 bases and J by 3 bases, with 11 bases of the junction left unmatched. Here the CDR3 DNA reads TGTGCCAGCAGTTCCCCAAGTAGCGGGGCTGTCTACGAGCAGTACTTC. Protein product: CASSSPSSGAVYEQYF.

Only a few counts were recorded for this clone. The CDR3 bases are TGTGCCATCAGTGAGCGGGGACAGGGGGTCTCTAGCTATGGCTACACCTTC. Its protein is CAISERGQGVSSYGYTF. The chain couples TRBV10-3 to TRBJ1-2; 11 nucleotides align to TRBD1. CDR3 length equals 17 residues. The V gene end was trimmed by 2 bases and the J gene end by 4 bases; junction bases not matched to a gene: 9. CDR1 ENHRY and CDR2 SYGVKD come from the germline V gene.

The rearrangement uses TRBV19 and TRBJ1-1, with 7 bases identical to TRBD1. Germline CDR1 and CDR2: LNHDA and SQIVND (reference sequence). This CDR3 contains 16 residues. Losses at the gene ends were 4 bases for V and 4 bases for J; bases not matched to a gene: 12. Here the CDR3 DNA reads TGTGCCAGTAGTAGGAAAAAACTGCAGGGGGGCACTGAAGCTTTCTTT. It translates to CASSRKKLQGGTEAFF.

V usage is TRBV11-2 and J usage is TRBJ1-2, with D uncertain. Trimming stripped 0 bases from V and 6 bases from J, with 11 bases between. The V gene's germline CDR1 is SGHAT and CDR2 FQNNGV. The CDR3 contains 14 residues. CDR3 nucleotides: TGTGCCAGCAGCTTAGATGAATATTCGGATGGCTACACCTTC. Amino acids: CASSLDEYSDGYTF.

The chain couples TRBV10-3 to TRBJ2-7; D is uncertain. From germline, CDR1 is ENHRY and CDR2 SYGVKD. The CDR3 sequence is 12 residues long. The V gene lost 6 bases and the J gene lost 7 bases, with 13 bases spanning the gap. The CDR3 sequence is CAIRSHLGEQYF. The CDR3 bases are TGTGCCATCAGGTCGCATCTCGGGGAGCAGTACTTC.

V and J are TRBV6-1 and TRBJ1-6, with 9 bases identical to TRBD1. There are 19 residues in the CDR3. Germline CDR1 is MNHNS and CDR2 is SASEGT. The trim removed 1 base at V and 4 bases at J, leaving 11 bases unmatched. The CDR3 here is CASSEVVPGQGTYNSPLHF. The CDR3 DNA reads as TGTGCCAGCAGTGAAGTGGTACCGGGACAGGGAACGTATAATTCACCCCTCCACTTT.

The chain joins TRBV12-3 or TRBV12-4 to TRBJ2-7; D is ambiguous. CDR3 length: 13 residues. Trimming pared 4 bases from V and 2 bases from J, leaving 9 bases between. The CDR3 coding sequence is TGTGCCAGCAGTTCGAGAGAGACCTACGAGCAGTACTTC. This encodes CASSSRETYEQYF.

CDR3 region: CSASPRGWDSPLHF. The CDR3, as DNA: TGCAGTGCTAGTCCCAGGGGCTGGGATTCACCCCTCCACTTT. V gene TRBV20-1 combines with J gene TRBJ1-6; D might be TRBD1 (6 bases). Trimming pared 3 bases from V and 8 bases from J, leaving 14 bases between. CDR3 length equals 14 residues. Germline CDR1 is DFQATT and CDR2 is SNEGSKA (reference sequence).

The chain recombines TRBV6-1 with TRBJ2-3, with 11 bases aligning to TRBD2. This CDR3 has 17 amino acids. V was pared by 4 bases and J by 0 bases, with 6 bases of the junction left unmatched. The germline V gene has CDR1 MNHNS and CDR2 SASEGT. CDR3 DNA sequence: TGTGCCAGCAGTGCCGGACTAGCGGGTGGAAGCACAGATACGCAGTATTTT. It yields the protein CASSAGLAGGSTDTQYF.

The genes are TRBV6-1 and TRBJ1-5; the match to TRBD1 covers 8 bases. J was trimmed by 3 bases and V by 4 bases; bases with no gene match: 11. Per the germline V gene, CDR1 is MNHNS and CDR2 is SASEGT. The CDR3 loop spans 17 amino acids. The CDR3 loop is CASSVSLGQGNNQPQHF. The CDR3 region has the DNA TGTGCCAGCAGTGTCTCCCTCGGACAGGGCAACAATCAGCCCCAGCATTTT.